Below are 25 T cell receptor beta chains sequenced from a single sample in a study of T-cell memory formation after mild COVID-19. TCRdb independently ran MiXCR on the 5' RACE reads; one entry per CDR3 protein. The sample has just over 60,000 distinct CDR3 sequences, roughly 9.9% seen once. The sample was PBMCs or a T cell subset sorted from them (not recorded which). The source of these receptors is a man between 18 and 35 years old who had mild COVID-19 (a few samples of this study predate the infection). Cell type and time point are not known.

This clonotype was seen a handful of times. The chain couples TRBV7-2 to TRBJ2-3; D not certain. V lost 2 bases and J lost 4, with 7 bases in between. The CDR3 is 13 amino acids. From germline, CDR1 is SGHTA and CDR2 FQGNSA. The CDR3 DNA follows: TGTGCCAGCAGCTTAAGGGTCGCAGATACGCAGTATTTT. Translating gives CASSLRVADTQYF.

J is TRBJ2-7 and V is TRBV6-2 or TRBV6-3, with D possibly matching TRBD1 (5 bases). The CDR3 consists of 12 residues. V lost 4 bases and J 5 bases, leaving 9 bases between the germline ends. Germline CDR1 reads MNHEY; CDR2 reads SVGEGT. The CDR3 here is CASSWLGDEQYV. CDR3 sequence (DNA): TGTGCCAGCAGTTGGTTAGGGGACGAGCAGTACGTC.

The table lists this clonotype with a few counts. This sequence joins TRBV7-3 and TRBJ2-2; D perhaps matches TRBD2 (6 bases). With 6 bases removed from V and 5 bases from J, the gap between germline ends came to 13 bases. Germline CDR1 and CDR2: SGHTA and FQGTGA. The length of the CDR3 is 14 residues. The CDR3: CASSYGGETGELFF. DNA of the CDR3: TGTGCCAGCAGTTACGGAGGGGAAACCGGGGAGCTGTTTTTT. The variable domain in full, with the rest retrieved from reference TRBV7-3 and TRBJ2-2, is GAGVSQTPSNKVTEKGKYVELRCDPISGHTALYWYRQSLGQGPEFLIYFQGTGAADDSGLPNDRFFAVRPEGSVSTLKIQRTERGDSAVYLCASSYGGETGELFFGEGSRLTVL.

V usage is TRBV6-6 and J usage is TRBJ1-2; no firm D call. The CDR3 totals 13 residues. Germline assignment: CDR1 MNHNY and CDR2 SVGAGI (reference sequence). The V end was cut by 2 bases, the J end by 2 bases, with 6 bases between. The CDR3 region is CASSYTDNYGYTF. The CDR3 DNA reads TGTGCCAGCAGTTACACTGACAACTATGGCTACACCTTC.

This sequence joins TRBV20-1 and TRBJ2-3; D remains unclear. Per germline, CDR1 DFQATT and CDR2 SNEGSKA (reference sequence). The V gene lost 3 bases and the J gene lost 2 bases, with 9 bases spanning the gap. The CDR3 is 13 residues long. CDR3 sequence: CSARGPNTDTQYF. The CDR3 DNA reads as TGCAGTGCTAGGGGTCCGAACACAGATACGCAGTATTTT.

This clonotype has ten or more counts. The chain recombines TRBV5-1 with TRBJ2-5; perhaps TRBD2 as D (7 bases). Germline assignment: CDR1 SGHRS and CDR2 YFSETQ. V was trimmed by 0 bases and J by 5 bases, leaving 17 bases between them. This CDR3 is built from 16 residues. The CDR3 sequence: CASSLGPSGGTETQYF. Here the CDR3 DNA reads TGCGCCAGCAGCTTGGGACCTTCGGGGGGCACGGAGACCCAGTACTTC.

This clonotype was observed many times. The chain joins TRBV7-9 to TRBJ2-7; TRBD1 is a possible D gene (5 bases). Per germline, CDR1 SEHNR and CDR2 FQNEAQ (reference sequence). V was shortened by 2 bases and J by 1 base, with 15 bases between the two germline ends. This CDR3 has 16 residues. As DNA, the CDR3 is TGTGCCAGCAGCTTATCTCTTCAGGGCCGGTCCTACGAGCAGTACGTC. Its translation: CASSLSLQGRSYEQYV.

Remarks on this clonotype: The junction differs from germline at one of its ends, possibly a read error. As DNA, the CDR3 is TGTGCCAGCAGACCGTACACTGAGCAGTTCTTC. As protein: CASRPYTEQFF. The rearrangement uses TRBV2 and TRBJ2-1, with no clear D. The CDR3 sequence is 11 residues long. Germline V gene sequence: CDR1 SNHLY, CDR2 FYNNEI.

This clonotype was detected only a few times. The V call is TRBV2, the J call TRBJ2-5, with a tentative D call TRBD1 (5 bases). Trimming shortened V by 6 bases and J by 5 bases, and 19 bases separated the two germline ends. This CDR3 has 15 amino acids. Germline V lookup: CDR1 SNHLY, CDR2 FYNNEI. This CDR3 reads CASSGSLTESETQYF. CDR3 DNA: TGTGCCAGCAGCGGCTCCTTGACAGAGTCGGAGACCCAGTACTTC.

The chain recombines TRBV6-6 with TRBJ1-5; D gene uncertain. CDR1 and CDR2 from the germline V gene are MNHNY and SVGAGI (reference sequence). The CDR3 length is 15 residues. Trimming removed 6 bases at V and 2 bases at J, with 14 bases between. The CDR3 bases are TGTGCCAGCAGGGCGGACGCTGGGCGCAATCAGCCCCAGCATTTT. Amino acid sequence: CASRADAGRNQPQHF.

This clonotype was seen at least ten times. The CDR3 sequence is CSARSSGRVGTGELFF. The CDR3, as DNA: TGCAGTGCTAGGTCCTCGGGGAGGGTCGGTACCGGGGAGCTGTTTTTT. The chain is built from TRBV20-1 and TRBJ2-2, with TRBD2 matching 7 bases. Germline V gene data show CDR1 as DFQATT and CDR2 as SNEGSKA (reference sequence). V was pared by 3 bases and J by 5 bases, with 12 bases of the junction left unmatched. The CDR3 sequence is 16 residues long.

This clonotype was seen a few times. A read error may account for a junction end that differs from germline. This chain connects TRBV20-1 to TRBJ2-1, with D perhaps matching TRBD1 (7 bases). Germline V gene data show CDR1 as DFQATT and CDR2 as SNEGSKA (reference sequence). This CDR3 contains 12 residues. CDR3: CSARDDTGAGIF. The CDR3, as DNA: TGCAGTGCTAGAGATGATACAGGGGCGGGGATCTTC.

This clonotype was counted ten times or more. The chain links TRBV12-3 or TRBV12-4 to TRBJ2-5; D is possibly TRBD1 (7 bases). This CDR3 comprises 14 residues. Trimming took off 6 bases at V and 2 bases at J, with 13 bases between the two ends. The CDR3 is CASRRDSTQETQYF. CDR3 DNA sequence: TGTGCCAGCAGGCGGGACAGTACTCAAGAGACCCAGTACTTC.

This clonotype was seen more than once but under ten times. This chain connects TRBV7-9 to TRBJ2-3; D remains ambiguous. Germline V gene sequence: CDR1 SEHNR, CDR2 FQNEAQ (reference sequence). CDR3 length equals 13 residues. Trimming removed 5 bases from V and 3 bases from J, with 9 bases in between. The DNA of the CDR3 is TGTGCCAGCAGCACCCGAGGAACAGATACGCAGTATTTT. This codes for CASSTRGTDTQYF.

This clonotype was seen repeatedly, ten times or more. The chain carries TRBV6-5 and TRBJ2-5; 9 bases are a match to TRBD1. The trim removed 2 bases at V and 1 base at J, leaving 11 bases unmatched. Germline V gives CDR1 MNHEY, CDR2 SVGAGI. The CDR3 totals 18 residues. The CDR3 sequence: CASSYRPPGQGIQETQYF. The CDR3 nucleotides read TGTGCCAGCAGTTACCGACCGCCGGGACAGGGAATCCAAGAGACCCAGTACTTC.

This clonotype occurred a few times. The chain links TRBV5-1 to TRBJ2-1; D might be TRBD1 (6 bases). Trimming shortened V by 6 bases and J by 4 bases, and 17 bases separated the two germline ends. This CDR3 region has 15 residues. CDR1 is SGHRS, CDR2 YFSETQ, per germline. This CDR3 is CASKTQGPKYNEQFF. CDR3 coding DNA: TGCGCCAGCAAAACCCAGGGGCCCAAATACAATGAGCAGTTCTTC.

This clonotype occurred many times. V and J are TRBV18 and TRBJ2-3, with D uncertain. The CDR3 consists of 13 residues. Germline V gives CDR1 KGHSH, CDR2 LQKENI. V was pared by 1 base and J by 1 base, with 3 bases between. CDR3 sequence (DNA): TGTGCCAGCTCACCACAGGGCACAGATACGCAGTATTTT. It codes for CASSPQGTDTQYF.

This chain uses TRBV12-3 or TRBV12-4 with TRBJ2-5; D uncertain. V was pared by 3 bases and J by 2 bases, with 4 bases between. The CDR3 is made up of 12 amino acids. CDR3 amino acids: CASSLRQETQYF. CDR3 sequence (DNA): TGTGCCAGCAGTTTGAGGCAAGAGACCCAGTACTTC.

This clonotype was recorded many times. The CDR3 nucleotides read TGCAGTGCTCACGGCCCCGGGACAGGGACTGGCAATGAGCAGTTCTTC. Translation: CSAHGPGTGTGNEQFF. The genes are TRBV20-1 and TRBJ2-1, with 9 positions matching TRBD1. The J segment lost 6 bases and the V segment lost 5 bases, leaving 14 bases of the junction unmatched. Germline-derived CDR1 and CDR2 are DFQATT and SNEGSKA (reference sequence). This CDR3 is 16 amino acids long.

This clonotype occurred many times. This sequence joins TRBV4-2 and TRBJ2-3; 7 nucleotides line up with TRBD2. This CDR3 region has 17 residues. Germline trimming cut 0 bases from V and 2 bases from J; bases unmatched to any gene: 8. CDR1 is LGHNA and CDR2 is YNFKEQ in the germline V gene. The CDR3, as DNA: TGTGCCAGCAGCCAAGATTGGCTAGCGGAACACACAGATACGCAGTATTTT. Encoded protein: CASSQDWLAEHTDTQYF.

There are a few counts of this clonotype. The chain couples TRBV7-9 to TRBJ1-1; D not certain. The length of the CDR3 is 11 residues. Germline loops: CDR1 SEHNR, CDR2 FQNEAQ (reference sequence). V was trimmed by 5 bases and J by 5 bases, leaving 6 bases between them. The CDR3 is CASSAWTEAFF. The CDR3 bases are TGTGCCAGCAGCGCGTGGACTGAAGCTTTCTTT.

V is TRBV29-1 and J is TRBJ1-2; 7 bases are shared with TRBD1. Trimming at V came to 7 bases and at J to 8 bases, leaving 16 bases not matched to a gene. The CDR3 length is 14 residues. Germline V gives CDR1 SQVTM, CDR2 ANQGSEA. The CDR3 DNA sequence: TGCAGCGCTGGAGGGACGACAGGGCTCGGCGGCTACACCTTC. Amino acids: CSAGGTTGLGGYTF.

This chain links TRBV6-6 with TRBJ1-1; TRBD1 might be the D (6 bases). CDR1 MNHNY and CDR2 SVGAGI come from the germline V gene (reference sequence). The length of the CDR3 is 15 residues. The ends were cut back, 2 bases at V and 4 bases at J, with 14 bases in the middle. The CDR3 nucleotides are TGTGCCAGCAGTTACGGCGGGGGGCAGGGCACTGAAGCTTTCTTT. This sequence encodes CASSYGGGQGTEAFF.

This clonotype came up many times. The rearrangement links TRBV5-1 to TRBJ2-3; D possibly corresponds to TRBD1 (5 bases). Germline lookup yields CDR1 SGHRS and CDR2 YFSETQ. V was shortened by 1 base and J by 5 bases, with 8 bases between the two germline ends. This CDR3 has 13 residues. The CDR3: CASSLMGQDTQYF. CDR3 DNA sequence: TGCGCCAGCAGCTTGATGGGGCAAGATACGCAGTATTTT.

The chain combines TRBV6-6 with TRBJ1-1; D is unclear. This CDR3 comprises 12 residues. Germline V lookup: CDR1 MNHNY, CDR2 SVGAGI (reference sequence). The V end lost 2 bases, the J end lost 8 bases, and 9 bases lay between the germline ends. CDR3 residues: CASSYPPAEAFF. DNA for the CDR3: TGTGCCAGCAGTTACCCGCCAGCCGAAGCTTTCTTT.